The T cell receptor (beta chain) described here comes from a study of blood T cell repertoires in COVID-19. Study-wide context: The analysed material was cDNA or gDNA that came from T cells, B-cell-depleted T cells, or PBMCs.

In terms of age and location, participants ranged from roughly 18 to 95 years and lived in about 25 US areas. Cohorts were based on clinical histories the participants reported. Repertoires were generated with immunoSEQ multiplex PCR, while TCRdb's copy carries only in-frame clones and drops some. The sample consists of a few hundred thousand clones, around 87% of them appearing once. Looked up from germline, CDR1 is MNHEY and CDR2 is SVGAGI. CDR3 size: 15 residues. The trim removed 5 bases at V and 8 bases at J, leaving 13 bases unmatched. V usage is TRBV6-5 and J usage is TRBJ1-2, with TRBD1 matching over 8 bases. The sequencing sample was made of PBMCs or T cells enriched from blood (not recorded which). This TCR came from a woman aged 45-60 years who had recovered from COVID-19. The CDR3 reads CASSTTTGGGRGYTF. The CDR3 DNA reads as TGTGCCAGCAGTACAACCACAGGGGGTGGCAGGGGCTACACCTTC.